This passage covers 27 T cell receptor beta chains from one sample sequenced in a study of PD-1 blockade in classical Hodgkin lymphoma. Measured with immunoSEQ multiplex PCR; TCRdb has only the in-frame clones, and not every one. This sample carries tens of thousands of clones, approximately 80% of them seen once, and the ten largest clones take 7.2%. Time point described: cycle 4 day 1 (C4D1), after about 6 weeks of nivolumab. Relapses following autologous stem cell transplantation were seen in all patients, with brentuximab vedotin exposure varying. Here the sequenced sample was peripheral blood mononuclear cells (PBMCs), taken before the fourth cycle of nivolumab. Every receptor here comes from a human donor with classical Hodgkin lymphoma.

This clone was counted once. This sequence joins TRBV7-9 and TRBJ2-1; 8 positions agree with TRBD1. In germline, CDR1 is SEHNR, CDR2 FQNEAQ (reference sequence). Unmatched junction bases numbered 0, after V lost 1 base and J lost 4 bases. CDR3 size: 14 residues. CDR3 bases: TGTGCCAGCAGCTTAGGGGACAGGTACAATGAGCAGTTCTTC. This gives the protein CASSLGDRYNEQFF.

This clone has only one observation. V and J are TRBV27 and TRBJ2-1; 9 positions agree with TRBD1. V shed 3 bases and J 7 bases; nucleotides not matched to a gene: 13. This CDR3 has 17 residues. The germline CDR1 and CDR2 sequences are MNHEY and SMNVEV (reference sequence). As DNA, the CDR3 is TGTGCCAGCAGTTTCTATAAAACAGGGGGCATCGAGAATGAGCAGTTCTTC. It codes for CASSFYKTGGIENEQFF.

The chain has TRBV9 and TRBJ2-3; a weak D match, TRBD2 (6 bases). Germline CDR1 is SGDLS and CDR2 is YYNGEE. V lost 0 bases to trimming and J lost 0 bases, with 8 bases between them. The CDR3 is made up of 15 amino acids. The CDR3 spells CASSVVGTSTDTQYF. The CDR3, as DNA: TGTGCCAGCAGCGTAGTAGGGACTAGCACAGATACGCAGTATTTT.

The rearrangement uses TRBV18 and TRBJ1-2, with D tentatively TRBD1 (5 bases). V was pared by 6 bases and J by 4 bases, with 21 bases between. Germline V gene sequence: CDR1 KGHSH, CDR2 LQKENI. The CDR3 consists of 16 residues. In nucleotides, the CDR3 is TGTGCCAGCTCCCCGGGGAATCCGGGACGAGTCTATGGCTACACCTTC. Translated, it gives CASSPGNPGRVYGYTF. Supplemented by reference TRBV18 and TRBJ1-2, the full variable domain reads NAGVMQNPRHLVRRRGQEARLRCSPMKGHSHVYWYRQLPEEGLKFMVYLQKENIIDESGMPKERFSAEFPKEGPSILRIQQVVRGDSAAYFCASSPGNPGRVYGYTFGSGTRLTVV.

A remark on this clone: Other DNA sequences within the sample encode an identical CDR3. CDR3 sequence reads: CASSYSFTGEETQYF. Written as DNA, the CDR3 is TGTGCCAGCAGTTACTCGTTTACAGGGGAAGAGACCCAGTACTTC. The chain employs TRBV6-6 and TRBJ2-5; TRBD1 matches 7 bases. The CDR3 sequence is 15 residues long. J was trimmed by 3 bases and V by 0 bases; bases with no gene match: 4. CDR1 and CDR2 from the germline V gene are MNHNY and SVGAGI (reference sequence).

V usage is TRBV5-1 and J usage is TRBJ1-4; 7 nucleotides agree with TRBD1. V lost 4 bases, J lost 3 bases, and 15 bases stayed unmatched. CDR1 is SGHRS, CDR2 YFSETQ, per germline. The CDR3 loop spans 18 amino acids. CDR3 DNA: TGCGCCAGCAGCCCAACGACAGGGACAGAAAGTTCTAATGAAAAACTGTTTTTT. This gives the protein CASSPTTGTESSNEKLFF. Together with reference TRBV5-1 and TRBJ1-4, the CDR3 gives the full variable domain: KAGVTQTPRYLIKTRGQQVTLSCSPISGHRSVSWYQQTPGQGLQFLFEYFSETQRNKGNFPGRFSGRQFSNSRSEMNVSTLELGDSALYLCASSPTTGTESSNEKLFFGSGTQLSVL.

This clone appeared a few times. This sample includes further DNA sequences coding for the same CDR3. V and J are TRBV28 and TRBJ2-3; the D is unclear. The CDR3 runs to 14 residues. V lost 3 bases and J 1 base, leaving 8 bases between the germline ends. Germline V gene lookup returns CDR1 MDHEN and CDR2 SYDVKM. CDR3 sequence: CASSFLSGTDTQYF. Written as DNA, the CDR3 is TGTGCCAGCAGTTTTTTGTCCGGCACAGATACGCAGTATTTT.

This sequence joins TRBV5-6 and TRBJ2-1, with D perhaps assigned TRBD1 or TRBD2 (6 bases each). Looked up from germline, CDR1 is SGHDT and CDR2 is YYEEEE. V was shortened by 0 bases and J by 4 bases, with 11 bases between the two germline ends. The CDR3 is made up of 15 amino acids. The CDR3 region has the DNA TGTGCCAGCAGCTTGGTAGGGGGGATGTACAATGAGCAGTTCTTC. Its translation is CASSLVGGMYNEQFF.

The V gene is TRBV7-3, the J gene TRBJ1-1, with D unclear. Germline CDR1 reads SGHTA; CDR2 reads FQGTGA. The CDR3 loop spans 14 amino acids. Trimming cost V 5 bases and J 4 bases, with 14 bases left between them. The CDR3 DNA is TGTGCCAGCAGCCCCAGTTTGTTGGCCACTGAAGCTTTCTTT. Translating gives CASSPSLLATEAFF.

The chain carries TRBV6-5 and TRBJ1-3; 7 nucleotides agree with TRBD1. CDR3 length: 13 amino acids. CDR1 is MNHEY and CDR2 is SVGAGI in the germline V gene. Trimming cost V 7 bases and J 2 bases; bases outside gene matches: 2. CDR3 protein: CASIDRAGNTIYF. In DNA, the CDR3 is TGTGCCAGCATCGACAGGGCTGGAAACACCATATATTTT.

The chain is built from TRBV15 and TRBJ1-6, with D hard to call. The V gene lost 5 bases and the J gene lost 7 bases, with 6 bases spanning the gap. The CDR3 contains 12 residues. Germline loops: CDR1 LNHNV, CDR2 YYDKDF (reference sequence). The CDR3: CATSDPNSPLHF. The CDR3 coding sequence is TGTGCCACCAGCGACCCCAATTCACCCCTCCACTTT. The variable domain in full, with the rest retrieved from reference TRBV15 and TRBJ1-6, is DAMVIQNPRYQVTQFGKPVTLSCSQTLNHNVMYWYQQKSSQAPKLLFHYYDKDFNNEADTPDNFQSRRPNTSFCFLDIRSPGLGDTAMYLCATSDPNSPLHFGNGTRLTVT.

This chain links TRBV6-5 with TRBJ2-7, with a tentative D call TRBD1 (6 bases). The CDR3 runs 12 residues. V lost 5 bases, J lost 4 bases, and 9 bases lay in between. Germline V gene lookup returns CDR1 MNHEY and CDR2 SVGAGI. Written as DNA, the CDR3 is TGTGCCAGCAGTGAACAGGGTTACGAGCAGTACTTC. Its protein product is CASSEQGYEQYF.

The chain links TRBV4-2 to TRBJ1-2, with D hard to call. Germline V CDR1 and CDR2: LGHNA, YNFKEQ. V was cut by 3 bases and J by 7 bases, with 12 bases left in between. The CDR3 covers 13 residues. CDR3 loop: CASSQAGRAGYTF. The CDR3 coding sequence is TGTGCCAGCAGCCAGGCAGGACGTGCTGGCTACACCTTC.

In its sample, this clone was seen once. The chain joins TRBV27 to TRBJ1-2; 8 bases are a match to TRBD1. Looked up from germline, CDR1 is MNHEY and CDR2 is SMNVEV (reference sequence). Trimming took 8 bases from V and 6 from J; bases not matched to a gene: 11. The CDR3 is 14 amino acids. DNA for the CDR3: TGTGCCAGCGGCTCGTTGGACAGGGCGAATGGCTACACCTTC. It specifies CASGSLDRANGYTF.

This rearrangement joins TRBV5-1 to TRBJ1-6, with no clear D. The CDR3 covers 15 residues. Looked up from germline, CDR1 is SGHRS and CDR2 is YFSETQ. With 0 bases removed from V and 10 bases from J, the gap between germline ends came to 14 bases. The CDR3: CASSLAVQTRSPLHF. As DNA, the CDR3 is TGCGCCAGCAGCTTGGCCGTCCAGACCAGGTCACCCCTCCACTTT.

By frequency in the sample, this clone is medium-sized. Here the CDR3 DNA reads TGTGCCAGCAGCAAATTCCCGGCCCCGGACACTGAAGCTTTCTTT. Its protein is CASSKFPAPDTEAFF. This chain connects TRBV21-1 to TRBJ1-1. TRBV21-1 is given as a pseudogene. The CDR3 runs 15 residues.

CDR3 in DNA: TGTGCCAGCAGCTTAAGGGGGGGGGCCATGGGCACAGATACGCAGTATTTT. Its protein is CASSLRGGAMGTDTQYF. This chain uses TRBV7-2 with TRBJ2-3; D might be TRBD2 (7 bases). Trimming left V 2 bases short and J 1 base short, with 16 bases between. This CDR3 region has 17 residues. Germline V gene lookup returns CDR1 SGHTA and CDR2 FQGNSA. The whole variable domain, remainder taken from reference TRBV7-2 and TRBJ2-3, is GAGVSQSPSNKVTEKGKDVELRCDPISGHTALYWYRQSLGQGLEFLIYFQGNSAPDKSGLPSDRFSAERTGGSVSTLTIQRTQQEDSAVYLCASSLRGGAMGTDTQYFGPGTRLTVL.

The chain joins TRBV6-6 to TRBJ2-5; D possibly corresponds to TRBD1 (6 bases). The better agreement between TRBJ2-7 and the DNA end casts doubt on the J call. CDR3 length equals 15 residues. Looked up from germline, CDR1 is MNHNY and CDR2 is SVGAGI (reference sequence). The CDR3 spells CASSYSFQGGYEQYF. DNA for the CDR3: TGTGCCAGCAGTTACTCGTTTCAAGGGGGCTACGAGCAGTACTTC.

The chain combines TRBV30 with TRBJ2-7; D tentatively reads TRBD1 or TRBD2 (5 bases each). Trimming took 7 bases from V and 3 from J, leaving 13 bases between them. The CDR3 consists of 12 residues. CDR1 and CDR2 from the germline V gene are GTSNPN and SVGIG (reference sequence). DNA for the CDR3: TGTGCCTCCTCGGGGACCTTCTACGAGCAGTACTTC. Protein sequence: CASSGTFYEQYF.

In its sample, this clone was seen a few times. The chain links TRBV5-1 to TRBJ1-1; TRBD1 might be the D (6 bases). The CDR3 is made up of 15 amino acids. The V and J ends lost 0 bases and 7 bases respectively, with 16 bases between them. The germline gives CDR1 SGHRS, CDR2 YFSETQ. CDR3 sequence: CASSLVWGMTGEAFF. The DNA of the CDR3 is TGCGCCAGCAGCTTGGTATGGGGCATGACAGGTGAAGCTTTCTTT.

This chain uses TRBV11-2 with TRBJ2-5; 14 bases match TRBD2. Germline lookup yields CDR1 SGHAT and CDR2 FQNNGV. This CDR3 comprises 18 residues. V shed 5 bases and J 5 bases; nucleotides not matched to a gene: 13. The CDR3 loop reads CASSLRPRLAGGVETQYF. The CDR3 DNA reads as TGTGCCAGCAGCCTACGGCCGCGACTAGCGGGGGGGGTGGAGACCCAGTACTTC.

In DNA, the CDR3 is TGTGCCAGCAGCTCCCGGGACAGGCCCCATGGCTACACCTTC. The encoded protein is CASSSRDRPHGYTF. J is TRBJ1-2 and V is TRBV5-4; TRBD1 aligns across 8 bases. CDR1 is SGHNT, CDR2 YYREEE, per germline (reference sequence). The trim removed 3 bases at V and 6 bases at J, leaving 7 bases unmatched. The CDR3 loop spans 14 amino acids.

This clone was counted once. V and J are TRBV7-9 and TRBJ2-7, with a weak D call TRBD2 (5 bases). CDR1 and CDR2 from the germline V gene are SEHNR and FQNEAQ (reference sequence). V lost 0 bases to trimming and J lost 5 bases, with 8 bases between them. The CDR3 is made up of 13 amino acids. CDR3 residues: CASSLAGAHEQYF. CDR3 DNA: TGTGCCAGCAGCTTAGCGGGAGCCCACGAGCAGTACTTC.

The CDR3 protein is CASSEKGSGANVLTF. The CDR3 bases are TGTGCCAGCAGTGAGAAGGGCTCTGGGGCCAACGTCCTGACTTTC. This chain connects TRBV6-1 to TRBJ2-6; D remains unclear. The V end lost 3 bases, the J end lost 0 bases, and 6 bases lay between the germline ends. Germline CDR1 MNHNS, CDR2 SASEGT. The CDR3 is 15 amino acids.

V is TRBV7-8 and J is TRBJ1-5, with unresolved D. Germline CDR1 SGHVS, CDR2 FQNEAQ. The CDR3 has 13 amino acids. V lost 5 bases and J lost 7, with 12 bases in between. CDR3: CASSPRSVQPQHF. The CDR3 nucleotides are TGTGCCAGCAGCCCACGATCGGTACAGCCCCAGCATTTT. The full variable domain, in which reference TRBV7-8 and TRBJ1-5 provide the parts outside the CDR3, is GAGVSQSPRYKVAKRGQDVALRCDPISGHVSLFWYQQALGQGPEFLTYFQNEAQLDKSGLPSDRFFAERPEGSVSTLKIQRTQQEDSAVYLCASSPRSVQPQHFGDGTRLSIL.

The V gene is TRBV18, the J gene TRBJ2-5; D unresolved. Germline V gene data show CDR1 as KGHSH and CDR2 as LQKENI. The length of the CDR3 is 11 residues. The V gene lost 4 bases and the J gene lost 2 bases, with 2 bases spanning the gap. The DNA for the CDR3 is TGTGCCAGCTCACTACAAGAGACCCAGTACTTC. Translating it yields CASSLQETQYF.

V is TRBV14 and J is TRBJ2-1, with 12 bases that match TRBD2. The CDR3 contains 14 residues. V dropped 7 bases and J dropped 7; count of bases not matched to a gene: 5. Germline V gene data show CDR1 as SGHDN and CDR2 as FVKESK. The CDR3 here is CASMTSGRGNEQFF. In DNA, the CDR3 is TGTGCCAGCATGACTAGCGGGAGAGGGAATGAGCAGTTCTTC.